Listed below are T cell receptor beta chains from one sample, sequenced in a study of shared clonotypes between healthy human individuals. Assay: immunoSEQ multiplex PCR; the TCRdb copy retains only in-frame clones and omits some. Here the sample spans some 1.1 million clones, roughly 77% being singletons. The sequenced sample consisted of memory CD4+ T cells from PBMCs. These receptors were taken from a man between 18 and 29 years old in good health. Some clones in this sample may be carry-over from other donors' samples. Both conserved end residues are part of each CDR3. The D gene is left open where the match is weak. Clone size, where shown, is once, few, many, or a class for clones that have expanded.

abundance: once; j_gene: TRBJ2-3; d_gene: NA; v_gene: TRBV29-1; CDR3nt: TGCAGCGCCCTCGTCACGGCGGGTACGCAGTATTTT; CDR3aa: CSALVTAGTQYF
abundance: NA; j_gene: TRBJ1-5; d_gene: NA; v_gene: TRBV2; CDR3nt: TGTGCCAGCAACCCCTACCTGGACTACTCACAGCCCCAGCATTTT; CDR3aa: CASNPYLDYSQPQHF
abundance: few; j_gene: TRBJ1-5; d_gene: NA; v_gene: TRBV7-9; CDR3nt: TGTGCCAGCAGCCAAACAAGGGATAGCAATCAGCCCCAGCATTTT; CDR3aa: CASSQTRDSNQPQHF
abundance: NA; j_gene: TRBJ1-5; d_gene: NA; v_gene: TRBV7-3; CDR3nt: TGTGCCAGCAGCTCGGACCCGCTACAGCCCCAGCATTTT; CDR3aa: CASSSDPLQPQHF
abundance: NA; j_gene: TRBJ2-7; d_gene: NA; v_gene: TRBV9; CDR3nt: TGTGCCAGCAGCGTCCTAGCAGTGTCTTTCGAGCAGTACTTC; CDR3aa: CASSVLAVSFEQYF
abundance: NA; j_gene: TRBJ2-3; d_gene: NA; v_gene: TRBV5-4; CDR3nt: TGTGCCAGCAGCGCCCTCGATGGCACAGATACGCAGTATTTT; CDR3aa: CASSALDGTDTQYF
abundance: NA; j_gene: TRBJ1-5; d_gene: NA; v_gene: TRBV28; CDR3nt: TGTGCCAGCAATGAGGGGGGGTTTGGAAAAAATCAGCCCCAGCATTTT; CDR3aa: CASNEGGFGKNQPQHF
abundance: NA; j_gene: TRBJ1-1; d_gene: TRBD1; v_gene: TRBV2; CDR3nt: TGTGCCAGCAGTCTTACAGGGGCTTACACTGAAGCTTTCTTT; CDR3aa: CASSLTGAYTEAFF
abundance: NA; j_gene: TRBJ1-4; d_gene: TRBD1; v_gene: TRBV10-3; CDR3nt: TGTGCCACCGCCGCCGACAGGGACGCAGGAAAACTGTTTTTT; CDR3aa: CATAADRDAGKLFF
abundance: NA; j_gene: TRBJ1-3; d_gene: NA; v_gene: TRBV5-1; CDR3nt: TGCGCCAGCAGGGGGGGGCCCCCTGGAAACACCATATATTTT; CDR3aa: CASRGGPPGNTIYF
abundance: NA; j_gene: TRBJ2-7; d_gene: TRBD2; v_gene: TRBV7-8; CDR3nt: TGTGCCAGCAGCCAAGGACCTAAAAAGACTAGCGGGCCGACCACTAGCTCCTACGAGCAGTACTTC; CDR3aa: CASSQGPKKTSGPTTSSYEQYF
abundance: many; j_gene: TRBJ2-5; d_gene: NA; v_gene: TRBV5-1; CDR3nt: TGCGCCAGCAGCTTGACCGGAATCCAAGAGACCCAGTACTTC; CDR3aa: CASSLTGIQETQYF
abundance: once; j_gene: TRBJ1-4; d_gene: NA; v_gene: TRBV5-4; CDR3nt: TGTGCCAGCAGCTTGTTGTCCAGGGGCACTACTAATGAAAAACTGTTTTTT; CDR3aa: CASSLLSRGTTNEKLFF
abundance: NA; j_gene: TRBJ2-2; d_gene: TRBD2; v_gene: TRBV4-1; CDR3nt: TGCGCCAGCAGCCAAGAGGGGAGGGGCAACACCGGGGAGCTGTTTTTT; CDR3aa: CASSQEGRGNTGELFF
abundance: NA; j_gene: TRBJ2-5; d_gene: NA; v_gene: TRBV9; CDR3nt: TGTGCCAGCAGCGGAACGACCAGAGCGGGAGAGACCCAGTACTTC; CDR3aa: CASSGTTRAGETQYF
abundance: NA; j_gene: TRBJ2-5; d_gene: TRBD2; v_gene: TRBV7-2; CDR3nt: TGTGCCAGCAGCTTCATCATAGCGGGAGGCCAAGAGACCCAGTACTTC; CDR3aa: CASSFIIAGGQETQYF
abundance: few; j_gene: TRBJ2-1; d_gene: NA; v_gene: TRBV18; CDR3nt: TGTGCCAGCTCACCGGGACTCAGCTCCTACAATGAGCAGTTCTTC; CDR3aa: CASSPGLSSYNEQFF
abundance: NA; j_gene: TRBJ1-5; d_gene: TRBD1; v_gene: TRBV2; CDR3nt: TGTGCCAGCAGTGCAGACAGGGGGAATCAGCCCCAGCATTTT; CDR3aa: CASSADRGNQPQHF
abundance: NA; j_gene: TRBJ1-5; d_gene: NA; v_gene: TRBV27; CDR3nt: TGTGCCAGCAGGGCCGCGGGGGCGCCGAATCAGCCCCAGCATTTT; CDR3aa: CASRAAGAPNQPQHF
abundance: NA; j_gene: TRBJ1-3; d_gene: NA; v_gene: TRBV4-2; CDR3nt: TGTGCCAGCAGCCCGGGGCCGATTTTAGTCTCTGGAAACACCATATATTTT; CDR3aa: CASSPGPILVSGNTIYF
abundance: NA; j_gene: TRBJ2-7; d_gene: NA; v_gene: TRBV5-1; CDR3nt: TGCGCCAGCAGCTTGGCGGGAGTGGGTTTGGACGAGCAGTACTTC; CDR3aa: CASSLAGVGLDEQYF
abundance: NA; j_gene: TRBJ2-2; d_gene: TRBD2; v_gene: TRBV7-8; CDR3nt: TGTGCCAGCAGCCCAGGACTAGCGACTAACACCGGGGAGCTGTTTTTT; CDR3aa: CASSPGLATNTGELFF
abundance: NA; j_gene: TRBJ2-7; d_gene: TRBD2; v_gene: TRBV28; CDR3nt: TGTGCCAGCAGCCTGGGACTAGCGGGAGGGATAAGGAACGAGCAGTACTTC; CDR3aa: CASSLGLAGGIRNEQYF
abundance: NA; j_gene: TRBJ2-7; d_gene: TRBD1; v_gene: TRBV18; CDR3nt: TGTGCCAGCTCACACCCGGGACAGTCCTACGAGCAGTACTTC; CDR3aa: CASSHPGQSYEQYF
abundance: NA; j_gene: TRBJ2-1; d_gene: NA; v_gene: TRBV4-2; CDR3nt: TGTGCCAGCAGCCAAGTCGGGGACTACAATGAGCAGTTCTTC; CDR3aa: CASSQVGDYNEQFF
abundance: NA; j_gene: TRBJ2-7; d_gene: TRBD2; v_gene: TRBV7-2; CDR3nt: TGTGCCAGCAGCAAAACCGGGACTACCCCCTACGAGCAGTACTTC; CDR3aa: CASSKTGTTPYEQYF
abundance: NA; j_gene: TRBJ1-5; d_gene: TRBD1; v_gene: TRBV27; CDR3nt: TGTGCCAGCAGTAGGACAGGTGGAAGGTATGGTTCGGTCGCAAATCAGCCCCAGCATTTT; CDR3aa: CASSRTGGRYGSVANQPQHF